Listed below are T cell receptor beta chains from one sample, sequenced in a study of blood T cell repertoires in COVID-19. TCRdb keeps only in-frame clones here, not all; method: immunoSEQ multiplex PCR. The sample carries approximately 280,000 clones, roughly 85% recorded once. Sequencing used peripheral blood. The receptors shown here come from a man aged 45 to 65 with active or convalescent COVID-19. Each CDR3 is given with its conserved first and last residue.

v_gene	j_gene	CDR3aa
TRBV7-2	TRBJ2-5	CASSLGGAGVETQYF
TRBV5-6	TRBJ1-1	CASSLVDSMNTEAFF
TRBV18	TRBJ2-1	CASSPSSRSEQFF
TRBV27	TRBJ2-7	CASSLSRTGSAGEQYF
TRBV7-2	TRBJ2-3	CASSLPDTQYF
TRBV10-3	TRBJ2-1	CAISEGPGQGDNEQFF
TRBV19	TRBJ1-1	CASSIPGDTEAFF
TRBV24-1	TRBJ2-1	CATSDTSSYNEQFF
TRBV5-1	TRBJ2-5	CASSLSPPGLAGGPQETQYF
TRBV7-8	TRBJ2-7	CASSSGGSTYEQYF
TRBV10-3	TRBJ2-5	CAISESQRLAGVRETQYF
TRBV19	TRBJ1-1	CASRYRDRGEAFF
TRBV20-1	TRBJ1-4	CSASLDRKLFF
TRBV4-2	TRBJ2-3	CASSQGLADTQYF
TRBV19	TRBJ2-5	CASSIGRGQRETQYF
TRBV7-3	TRBJ1-1	CASSLTMRSQAFF
TRBV30	TRBJ2-2	CAWSFLDTGELFF
TRBV5-5	TRBJ1-1	CASSLGTGGVAFF
TRBV5-8	TRBJ1-1	CASRRRDRGRNTEAFF
TRBV6-5	TRBJ1-1	CASSYSGTANTEAFF
TRBV7-9	TRBJ1-4	CASSLGIRGYEKLFF
TRBV6-5	TRBJ1-6	CASSPNSYNSPLHF
TRBV28	TRBJ2-1	CASSLSEGTSFPNEQFF
TRBV7-2	TRBJ2-3	CASSLLSRITDTQYF
TRBV28	TRBJ2-3	CASSFMGAGGGTQYF
TRBV19	TRBJ2-5	CASSPRQGGATQYF
TRBV14	TRBJ1-5	CASSQDRPRQVYQPQHF
TRBV18	TRBJ1-1	CASSSNLQGMDTEAFF
TRBV2	TRBJ1-6	CASLLWGPGSPLHF
TRBV5-1	TRBJ1-2	CASSPRTGGYTF
TRBV4-3	TRBJ2-7	CASSQGAGEYEQYF
TRBV3-1/TRBV3-2	TRBJ1-1	CASSQQNTEAFF
TRBV4-1	TRBJ1-4	CASSQFGGRLTNEKLFF
TRBV2	TRBJ2-5	CASSEAAGHSYQETQYF
TRBV5-6	TRBJ1-1	CASSLGPNLNTEAFF
TRBV18	TRBJ1-2	CASSQEGATGYTF
TRBV5-4	TRBJ1-1	CASNLGGEGDTEAFF
TRBV7-2	TRBJ2-7	CASSSTGTVSSYEQYF
TRBV6-2/TRBV6-3	TRBJ2-1	CASSQANEQFF
TRBV11-2	TRBJ2-1	CASSFGREIYNEQFF
TRBV7-9	TRBJ1-2	CASSTGQGNYGYTF
TRBV27	TRBJ1-2	CASSLVQGANLGYGYTF
TRBV9	TRBJ2-1	CASSLRDSRHPPEQFF
TRBV4-3	TRBJ1-4	CASSQDRAGGEKLFF
TRBV5-1	TRBJ2-2	CASSLAPGLNTGELFF
TRBV5-1	TRBJ2-7	CASSLNTGSYEQYF
TRBV11-2	TRBJ2-2	CASSFSPGPTGELFF
TRBV5-1	TRBJ1-3	CASSLEPAGTGNTIYF
TRBV7-9	TRBJ2-7	CASSTNRVRTYEQYF
TRBV28	TRBJ2-2	CASSLGQASGELFF
TRBV5-1	TRBJ1-4	CASSFQGGEKLFF
TRBV7-2	TRBJ1-2	CASSLVGQSGGYTF
TRBV6-2/TRBV6-3	TRBJ2-7	CASSLTGGRYSEQYF
TRBV7-2	TRBJ2-1	CASSPPNSYYNEQFF
TRBV6-4	TRBJ1-1	CARDSASLNTEAFF
TRBV7-2	TRBJ1-4	CASSGHGATNEKLFF
TRBV19	TRBJ2-7	CASSLSGTGHYEQYF